This T cell receptor (beta chain) originates from a study of blood T cell repertoires in COVID-19. Study-wide context: Acute and convalescent COVID-19 specimens originated in the United States, Italy and Spain. PBMCs, B-cell-depleted T cells, or T cells provided the cDNA or gDNA that made up the material.

Per germline, CDR1 SGHRS and CDR2 YFSETQ. This CDR3 has 15 residues. J gave up 5 bases and V 4 bases, and 8 bases lay outside the gene matches. Original processing methods: Amplification of reference gene primers provided the estimated nucleated cell counts. Repertoires were generated with immunoSEQ multiplex PCR, while TCRdb's copy carries only in-frame clones and drops some. The V and J calls and clone size come from that table; D and trimming were worked out from the DNA. The sample has around 94,000 clones, 87% seen once. This sequence was found in a middle-aged man with active COVID-19. This chain joins TRBV5-1 and TRBJ1-4, with 7 bases lining up with TRBD1. The sample consisted of peripheral blood. CDR3 bases: TGCGCCAGCAGCCCCACGACAGGGTGGAATGAAAAACTGTTTTTT. Its translation is CASSPTTGWNEKLFF.